This T cell receptor beta chain came from a study of T cell responses to AZD1222 COVID-19 vaccine. Study-wide results and caveats: Spike as a whole was targeted by vaccine-associated CD4 TCRs, dominant at 160-218 and 743-854. Sampling captured repertoires only after the peak T cell response.

Clones were read by immunoSEQ multiplex PCR, and TCRdb kept only the in-frame ones, dropping some. This table has 110,000 to 150,000 clones, approximately 93% appearing once. Concerning this clone: What it binds is not known.

Per germline, CDR1 MNHEY and CDR2 SMNVEV (reference sequence). V shed 7 bases, J shed 4 bases, and the junction held 6 bases outside the gene matches. The CDR3 has 15 amino acids. This chain connects TRBV27 to TRBJ2-7, with TRBD2 matching 14 bases. The sequence was obtained from an adult who had recovered from COVID-19. The sequenced sample was peripheral blood, obtained after recovery from COVID-19. DNA of the CDR3: TGTGCCAGCATAGGACTAGCGGGAGGAAAGTACGAGCAGTACTTC. Translation gives CASIGLAGGKYEQYF.